The subject of this entry is one T cell receptor beta chain. This sample stems from a study of blood T cells in healthy people across ages. Per germline, CDR1 DFQATT and CDR2 SNEGSKA (reference sequence). V lost 6 bases to trimming and J lost 2 bases, with 20 bases between them. The CDR3 covers 15 residues. A second PCR of roughly 6 to 12 cycles used a sample-barcoded 5' primer and a J-beta primer mix. From the 5' RACE reads, TCRdb called clonotypes with MiXCR, one entry per CDR3 protein. The table records some 560,000 distinct CDR3 sequences, about 27% of them present only once. These sequences were also reported in another study, on T cells of mothers and their children.

The rearrangement uses TRBV20-1 and TRBJ2-7, with D perhaps given as TRBD1 or TRBD2 (6 bases each). Sequencing was done on a sample of blood. The receptor's source is a boy aged 2 to 10 in good health. CDR3 nucleotide sequence: TGCAGTGCGGGAAGAGATGGGGGGCTGGCCTACGAGCAGTACTTC. Protein sequence: CSAGRDGGLAYEQYF.